This is a list of T cell receptor beta chains from one sample in a study of shared clonotypes between healthy human individuals. Here immunoSEQ multiplex PCR was the method, and the copy in TCRdb shows in-frame clones only, minus some. The sample has more than 500,000 clones, roughly 95% seen once. The sequenced sample consisted of naive CD8+ T cells sorted from blood. The receptors shown here come from a woman aged 25 to 39 in good health. The CDR3 runs from the conserved cysteine through the conserved F or W. D genes are given only for firm matches.

J: TRBJ2-2; V: TRBV25-1; length: 15; D: .; CDR3: CASSVENRPAGELFF; DNA: TGTGCCAGCAGTGTGGAGAACAGGCCGGCCGGGGAGCTGTTTTTT
J: TRBJ2-3; V: TRBV28; length: 16; D: TRBD2; CDR3: CASSQPGLAVTDTQYF; DNA: TGTGCCAGCAGTCAACCGGGACTAGCGGTCACAGATACGCAGTATTTT
J: TRBJ1-1; V: TRBV27; length: 13; D: .; CDR3: CASSLSTGVEAFF; DNA: TGTGCCAGCAGTTTAAGTACCGGGGTTGAAGCTTTCTTT
J: TRBJ1-1; V: TRBV10-3; length: 13; D: .; CDR3: CAISERTDTEAFF; DNA: TGTGCCATCAGTGAGAGGACAGACACTGAAGCTTTCTTT
J: TRBJ2-3; V: TRBV18; length: 18; D: TRBD2; CDR3: CASSPPQTSGSSTDTQYF; DNA: TGTGCCAGCTCACCACCGCAAACTAGCGGGAGTAGCACAGATACGCAGTATTTT
J: TRBJ2-3; V: TRBV18; length: 17; D: TRBD1; CDR3: CASSPTWGQGTSDTQYF; DNA: TGTGCCAGCTCACCTACGTGGGGACAGGGGACTTCGGATACGCAGTATTTT
J: TRBJ2-7; V: TRBV7-9; length: 12; D: .; CDR3: CASSFGANEQYF; DNA: TGTGCCAGCAGCTTCGGCGCCAACGAGCAGTACTTC
J: TRBJ2-7; V: TRBV27; length: 18; D: TRBD2; CDR3: CASSEGLVATRFTYEQYF; DNA: TGTGCCAGCAGTGAGGGACTAGTGGCTACCAGATTCACCTACGAGCAGTACTTC
J: TRBJ1-4; V: TRBV7-8; length: 18; D: TRBD1; CDR3: CASSLMSRDRGSWEKLFF; DNA: TGTGCCAGCAGCCTTATGTCCCGGGACAGGGGAAGTTGGGAAAAACTGTTTTTT
J: TRBJ1-5; V: TRBV28; length: 17; D: TRBD1; CDR3: CASSLQPGQGLKQPQHF; DNA: TGTGCCAGCAGTTTACAGCCAGGACAGGGCTTGAAGCAGCCCCAGCATTTT
J: TRBJ2-5; V: TRBV27; length: 15; D: .; CDR3: CASRRKGDHQETQYF; DNA: TGTGCCAGCAGGAGAAAGGGGGACCACCAAGAGACCCAGTACTTC
J: TRBJ1-1; V: TRBV28; length: 16; D: TRBD1; CDR3: CASSWGQGAVGTEAFF; DNA: TGTGCCAGCAGTTGGGGACAGGGGGCTGTTGGCACTGAAGCTTTCTTT
J: TRBJ2-7; V: TRBV19; length: 13; D: .; CDR3: CASTGGAGYEQYF; DNA: TGTGCCAGTACTGGAGGGGCCGGGTACGAGCAGTACTTC
J: TRBJ2-1; V: TRBV7-2; length: 14; D: .; CDR3: CASTPGLTNELQFF; DNA: TGTGCCAGCACTCCGGGACTGACTAATGAGTTGCAGTTCTTC
J: TRBJ2-7; V: TRBV5-1; length: 15; D: TRBD1; CDR3: CASRGINRGLIEQYF; DNA: TGCGCCAGCAGAGGTATAAACAGGGGGCTTATTGAGCAGTACTTC
J: TRBJ1-1; V: TRBV27; length: 14; D: TRBD1; CDR3: CASRPTGTNTEAFF; DNA: TGTGCCAGCAGACCGACAGGGACGAACACTGAAGCTTTCTTT
J: TRBJ1-6; V: TRBV2; length: 15; D: .; CDR3: CASSGWELENSPLHF; DNA: TGTGCCAGCAGTGGTTGGGAGTTGGAGAATTCACCCCTCCACTTT
J: TRBJ2-7; V: TRBV6-1; length: 17; D: .; CDR3: CASSEEEYRESSYEQYF; DNA: TGTGCCAGCAGTGAAGAGGAGTATAGGGAAAGCTCCTACGAGCAGTACTTC
J: TRBJ2-4; V: TRBV5-5; length: 18; D: TRBD1; CDR3: CASSPGQGRYLAKNIQYF; DNA: TGTGCCAGCAGCCCGGGACAGGGCAGGTATTTAGCCAAAAACATTCAGTACTTC
J: TRBJ1-4; V: TRBV11-2; length: 16; D: .; CDR3: CASSLKDRPTNEKLFF; DNA: TGTGCCAGCAGCTTAAAGGATAGACCAACTAATGAAAAACTGTTTTTT
J: TRBJ1-2; V: TRBV6-4; length: 13; D: .; CDR3: CASSERINYGYTF; DNA: TGTGCCAGCAGTGAGCGGATCAACTATGGCTACACCTTC
J: TRBJ2-7; V: TRBV6-6; length: 12; D: .; CDR3: CASRAGGDEQYF; DNA: TGTGCCAGCCGAGCGGGCGGGGACGAGCAGTACTTC
J: TRBJ2-7; V: TRBV2; length: 16; D: TRBD1; CDR3: CASSAPKTGVTYEQYF; DNA: TGTGCCAGCAGCGCCCCCAAAACAGGGGTTACCTACGAGCAGTACTTC
J: TRBJ2-7; V: TRBV5-5; length: 15; D: .; CDR3: CASSARQGGANEQYF; DNA: TGTGCCAGCAGCGCCCGGCAGGGGGGAGCTAACGAGCAGTACTTC
J: TRBJ2-7; V: TRBV6-5; length: 13; D: .; CDR3: CASSYSLGYEQYF; DNA: TGTGCCAGCAGTTACTCACTGGGCTACGAGCAGTACTTC
J: TRBJ1-1; V: TRBV25-1; length: 14; D: TRBD1; CDR3: CASIGQVGRTEAFF; DNA: TGTGCCTCGATAGGACAGGTGGGGCGCACTGAAGCTTTCTTT
J: TRBJ2-1; V: TRBV6-5; length: 16; D: .; CDR3: CASSYDWASKYNEQFF; DNA: TGTGCCAGCAGTTACGATTGGGCTTCCAAGTACAATGAGCAGTTCTTC
J: TRBJ2-1; V: TRBV28; length: 14; D: .; CDR3: CASKAKYRYNEQFF; DNA: TGTGCCAGCAAGGCCAAATACCGTTACAATGAGCAGTTCTTC
J: TRBJ1-2; V: TRBV28; length: 14; D: TRBD1; CDR3: CASSTGTGGYGYTF; DNA: TGTGCCAGCAGCACCGGGACAGGGGGATATGGCTACACCTTC
J: TRBJ2-7; V: TRBV27; length: 13; D: TRBD1; CDR3: CASRFGTAYEQYF; DNA: TGTGCCAGCAGATTTGGGACAGCCTACGAGCAGTACTTC
J: TRBJ2-3; V: TRBV5-4; length: 14; D: .; CDR3: CASSLDSTQDTQYF; DNA: TGTGCCAGCAGCCTCGACAGTACGCAAGATACGCAGTATTTT
J: TRBJ2-7; V: TRBV4-2; length: 15; D: .; CDR3: CASSHSTGPPGEQYF; DNA: TGTGCCAGCAGCCACTCGACAGGCCCTCCCGGGGAGCAGTACTTC
J: TRBJ1-4; V: TRBV28; length: 15; D: .; CDR3: CASRPRDLIREKLFF; DNA: TGTGCCAGCAGACCCCGGGACCTCATACGGGAAAAACTGTTTTTT
J: TRBJ2-2; V: TRBV7-8; length: 15; D: .; CDR3: CASSWRELDTGELFF; DNA: TGTGCCAGCAGTTGGAGGGAGCTCGACACCGGGGAGCTGTTTTTT
J: TRBJ2-7; V: TRBV11-2; length: 12; D: .; CDR3: CASSLGNYEQYF; DNA: TGTGCCAGCAGCCTTGGGAACTACGAGCAGTACTTC
J: TRBJ2-3; V: TRBV28; length: 13; D: .; CDR3: CASSYGISDTQYF; DNA: TGTGCCAGCTCCTACGGCATATCTGATACGCAGTATTTT
J: TRBJ2-7; V: TRBV28; length: 14; D: .; CDR3: CASSLGRKNYEQYF; DNA: TGTGCCAGCAGTTTGGGCAGGAAAAACTACGAGCAGTACTTC
J: TRBJ1-2; V: TRBV25-1; length: 10; D: .; CDR3: CASSDDGYTF; DNA: TGTGCCAGCAGTGATGACGGCTACACCTTC
J: TRBJ2-7; V: TRBV6-5; length: 15; D: TRBD2; CDR3: CASTDVAGGSYEQYF; DNA: TGTGCCAGCACCGACGTAGCGGGAGGTTCCTACGAGCAGTACTTC
J: TRBJ2-7; V: TRBV13; length: 13; D: .; CDR3: CASSSDRSYEQYF; DNA: TGTGCCAGCAGTTCGGACAGATCCTACGAGCAGTACTTC
J: TRBJ2-7; V: TRBV27; length: 14; D: TRBD1; CDR3: CASSLGQGLYEQYF; DNA: TGTGCCAGCAGCCTGGGACAGGGATTATACGAGCAGTACTTC
J: TRBJ2-1; V: TRBV1; length: 17; D: .; CDR3: CTSSHLKREGVRNEQFF; DNA: TGCACCAGCAGCCACCTCAAGCGGGAGGGAGTCCGGAATGAGCAGTTCTTC
J: TRBJ2-3; V: TRBV28; length: 16; D: TRBD1; CDR3: CASSHRGGQDTDTQYF; DNA: TGTGCCAGCAGTCATCGTGGGGGACAGGACACAGATACGCAGTATTTT
J: TRBJ2-7; V: TRBV5-4; length: 15; D: TRBD2; CDR3: CASSLLAGVGYEQYF; DNA: TGTGCCAGCAGCTTGCTAGCGGGAGTAGGCTACGAGCAGTACTTC
J: TRBJ2-1; V: TRBV28; length: 14; D: TRBD1; CDR3: CASSLGTGRDEQFF; DNA: TGTGCCAGCAGTTTAGGGACAGGGAGGGATGAGCAGTTCTTC
J: TRBJ1-4; V: TRBV5-6; length: 15; D: .; CDR3: CASSSWRSTNEKLFF; DNA: TGTGCCAGCAGCTCCTGGCGGTCGACTAATGAAAAACTGTTTTTT
J: TRBJ1-2; V: TRBV19; length: 14; D: TRBD1; CDR3: CASSISGGGYGYTF; DNA: TGTGCCAGTAGTATTTCAGGGGGCGGCTATGGCTACACCTTC